Listed below are T cell receptor beta chains from one sample, sequenced in a study of blood T cell repertoires in COVID-19. Using immunoSEQ multiplex PCR, the repertoire was profiled, and TCRdb retains in-frame clones only, with some absent. The sample lists over 200,000 clones, approximately 80% occurring once. The sequenced sample consisted of peripheral blood. These receptors originate from a middle-aged man with acute or convalescent COVID-19. The CDR3 runs from the conserved cysteine through the conserved F or W. Each record gives: CDR3 protein, CDR3 DNA, V gene, J gene, D gene, clone size. The D gene is left open where the match is weak. Expanded clones get a size class; other rows say once, few or many, or leave the size out.

CASSATDLAHSGNTIYF,TGTGCCAGCAGCGCAACAGACCTCGCCCACTCTGGAAACACCATATATTTT,TRBV9,TRBJ1-3,-,few
CASSLGGTYAYEQYF,TGTGCCAGCAGCTTGGGGGGGACATACGCCTACGAGCAGTACTTC,TRBV7-8,TRBJ2-7,-,-
CASERAGGLYEQYF,TGTGCCAGCGAACGAGCGGGGGGACTCTACGAGCAGTACTTC,TRBV25-1,TRBJ2-7,TRBD2,-
CATSRDYWGQGYQPQHF,TGTGCCACCAGCAGAGATTATTGGGGACAGGGGTACCAGCCCCAGCATTTT,TRBV15,TRBJ1-5,TRBD1,-
CASSGRQGGNTEAFF,TGTGCCAGCAGCGGACGACAGGGGGGTAACACTGAAGCTTTCTTT,TRBV9,TRBJ1-1,TRBD1,-
CASSFRVHEQYF,TGTGCCAGCAGCTTCAGGGTCCACGAGCAGTACTTC,TRBV7-2,TRBJ2-7,-,-
CASSLLAGGWETQYF,TGTGCCAGCAGCTTACTAGCGGGAGGCTGGGAGACCCAGTACTTC,TRBV7-6,TRBJ2-5,TRBD2,-
CASGEDTQYF,TGTGCCAGCGGAGAAGATACGCAGTATTTT,TRBV9,TRBJ2-3,-,-
CASSPGVARGEQFF,TGCGCCAGCAGCCCGGGGGTAGCTCGGGGTGAGCAGTTCTTC,TRBV5-1,TRBJ2-1,-,-
CASSSGQGWINSGANVLTF,TGTGCCAGCAGCTCGGGACAGGGGTGGATAAACTCTGGGGCCAACGTCCTGACTTTC,TRBV3-1/TRBV3-2,TRBJ2-6,TRBD1,-
CASASMAGNTEAFF,TGTGCTAGTGCCTCCATGGCGGGGAACACTGAAGCTTTCTTT,TRBV12-5,TRBJ1-1,-,-
CASSGQSIYGYTF,TGTGCCAGCTCAGGACAAAGTATCTATGGCTACACCTTC,TRBV18,TRBJ1-2,-,-
CASSSGGRVWVGPNYGYTF,TGTGCCAGCAGCTCGGGGGGCAGGGTCTGGGTCGGACCTAACTATGGCTACACCTTC,TRBV5-5,TRBJ1-2,-,-
CASSSGTDTQYF,TGTGCCAGCAGTTCCGGTACAGATACGCAGTATTTT,TRBV6-5,TRBJ2-3,-,-
CASSSIRDSSTDTQYF,TGTGCCAGCAGCTCTATCCGGGACTCTAGCACAGATACGCAGTATTTT,TRBV7-2,TRBJ2-3,-,-
CAWSPSGAIYGYTF,TGTGCCTGGAGTCCATCAGGGGCCATCTATGGCTACACCTTC,TRBV30,TRBJ1-2,-,-
CASSHQGGNAEAFF,TGTGCCAGTAGTCACCAAGGCGGGAACGCTGAAGCTTTCTTT,TRBV19,TRBJ1-1,-,-
CASSPRTSGANEQFF,TGTGCCAGCTCACCTCGGACTAGCGGGGCGAATGAGCAGTTCTTC,TRBV18,TRBJ2-1,TRBD2,once
CASSERGGGGVNSPLHF,TGTGCCAGCAGTGAAAGGGGCGGTGGGGGGGTTAATTCACCCCTCCACTTT,TRBV6-1,TRBJ1-6,-,few
CASSLGTAVLAYEQYF,TGCGCCAGCAGCTTGGGGACAGCGGTCTTGGCCTACGAGCAGTACTTC,TRBV5-1,TRBJ2-7,-,-
CASSFWGQGGNSPLHF,TGTGCCAGCAGCTTTTGGGGACAGGGGGGGAATTCACCCCTCCACTTT,TRBV5-6,TRBJ1-6,TRBD1,-
CAWSTTGGWTEAFF,TGTGCCTGGAGTACCACAGGGGGTTGGACTGAAGCTTTCTTT,TRBV30,TRBJ1-1,TRBD1,-
CATSSRVEGTDTQYF,TGTGCCACCAGCAGCAGGGTAGAGGGCACAGATACGCAGTATTTT,TRBV15,TRBJ2-3,-,-
CASSTRTGPDEQFF,TGTGCCAGCAGCACGCGGACAGGCCCCGATGAGCAGTTCTTC,TRBV11-2,TRBJ2-1,TRBD1,-
CASSEAGTQKTLLFF,TGTGCCAGCAGTGAAGCGGGCACACAAAAAACTTTACTGTTTTTT,TRBV6-1,TRBJ1-4,-,-
CASSLVSSGTHTQYF,TGTGCCAGCAGCTTAGTCTCCAGCGGGACGCATACGCAGTATTTT,TRBV7-2,TRBJ2-3,TRBD2,-
CASSIDRGAGANVLTF,TGTGCCAGTAGTATAGATCGGGGAGCTGGGGCCAACGTCCTGACTTTC,TRBV19,TRBJ2-6,-,once
CASSFPFEGSPQHF,TGTGCCAGCAGCTTCCCCTTTGAGGGATCGCCCCAGCATTTT,TRBV7-9,TRBJ1-5,-,-
CASSGGSYPSGNTIYF,TGTGCCAGTAGTGGCGGTTCTTACCCCTCTGGAAACACCATATATTTT,TRBV19,TRBJ1-3,-,-
CASSYSGQQRGYTF,TGTGCCAGCAGTTACTCTGGACAGCAACGGGGCTACACCTTC,TRBV6-5,TRBJ1-2,-,-
CASSINRVGEQYF,TGTGCCAGCAGTATTAACAGGGTAGGCGAGCAGTACTTC,TRBV12-3/TRBV12-4,TRBJ2-7,-,-
CASSQDAWRTEAFF,TGTGCCAGCAGCCAAGATGCGTGGAGGACTGAAGCTTTCTTT,TRBV3-1/TRBV3-2,TRBJ1-1,-,-
CASSQNSLAGGGTYNEQFF,TGCGCCAGCAGCCAAAACAGTCTAGCGGGAGGGGGTACCTACAATGAGCAGTTCTTC,TRBV4-1,TRBJ2-1,TRBD2,-
CASSESGPGGNQPQHF,TGTGCCAGCAGTGAATCTGGCCCCGGAGGCAATCAGCCCCAGCATTTT,TRBV6-1,TRBJ1-5,-,-
CASSYSQGYRGGNQPQHF,TGTGCCAGCAGTTACTCTCAGGGCTACAGGGGGGGCAATCAGCCCCAGCATTTT,TRBV6-2/TRBV6-3,TRBJ1-5,TRBD1,few
CAISDLAGGRETQYF,TGTGCCATCAGTGACCTAGCGGGAGGGAGGGAGACCCAGTACTTC,TRBV10-3,TRBJ2-5,TRBD2,-
CATSRAQGFNEQFF,TGTGCCACCAGCAGAGCTCAGGGATTTAATGAGCAGTTCTTC,TRBV15,TRBJ2-1,-,-
CAWSVQLNTEAFF,TGTGCCTGGAGTGTACAGCTAAACACTGAAGCTTTCTTT,TRBV30,TRBJ1-1,-,-